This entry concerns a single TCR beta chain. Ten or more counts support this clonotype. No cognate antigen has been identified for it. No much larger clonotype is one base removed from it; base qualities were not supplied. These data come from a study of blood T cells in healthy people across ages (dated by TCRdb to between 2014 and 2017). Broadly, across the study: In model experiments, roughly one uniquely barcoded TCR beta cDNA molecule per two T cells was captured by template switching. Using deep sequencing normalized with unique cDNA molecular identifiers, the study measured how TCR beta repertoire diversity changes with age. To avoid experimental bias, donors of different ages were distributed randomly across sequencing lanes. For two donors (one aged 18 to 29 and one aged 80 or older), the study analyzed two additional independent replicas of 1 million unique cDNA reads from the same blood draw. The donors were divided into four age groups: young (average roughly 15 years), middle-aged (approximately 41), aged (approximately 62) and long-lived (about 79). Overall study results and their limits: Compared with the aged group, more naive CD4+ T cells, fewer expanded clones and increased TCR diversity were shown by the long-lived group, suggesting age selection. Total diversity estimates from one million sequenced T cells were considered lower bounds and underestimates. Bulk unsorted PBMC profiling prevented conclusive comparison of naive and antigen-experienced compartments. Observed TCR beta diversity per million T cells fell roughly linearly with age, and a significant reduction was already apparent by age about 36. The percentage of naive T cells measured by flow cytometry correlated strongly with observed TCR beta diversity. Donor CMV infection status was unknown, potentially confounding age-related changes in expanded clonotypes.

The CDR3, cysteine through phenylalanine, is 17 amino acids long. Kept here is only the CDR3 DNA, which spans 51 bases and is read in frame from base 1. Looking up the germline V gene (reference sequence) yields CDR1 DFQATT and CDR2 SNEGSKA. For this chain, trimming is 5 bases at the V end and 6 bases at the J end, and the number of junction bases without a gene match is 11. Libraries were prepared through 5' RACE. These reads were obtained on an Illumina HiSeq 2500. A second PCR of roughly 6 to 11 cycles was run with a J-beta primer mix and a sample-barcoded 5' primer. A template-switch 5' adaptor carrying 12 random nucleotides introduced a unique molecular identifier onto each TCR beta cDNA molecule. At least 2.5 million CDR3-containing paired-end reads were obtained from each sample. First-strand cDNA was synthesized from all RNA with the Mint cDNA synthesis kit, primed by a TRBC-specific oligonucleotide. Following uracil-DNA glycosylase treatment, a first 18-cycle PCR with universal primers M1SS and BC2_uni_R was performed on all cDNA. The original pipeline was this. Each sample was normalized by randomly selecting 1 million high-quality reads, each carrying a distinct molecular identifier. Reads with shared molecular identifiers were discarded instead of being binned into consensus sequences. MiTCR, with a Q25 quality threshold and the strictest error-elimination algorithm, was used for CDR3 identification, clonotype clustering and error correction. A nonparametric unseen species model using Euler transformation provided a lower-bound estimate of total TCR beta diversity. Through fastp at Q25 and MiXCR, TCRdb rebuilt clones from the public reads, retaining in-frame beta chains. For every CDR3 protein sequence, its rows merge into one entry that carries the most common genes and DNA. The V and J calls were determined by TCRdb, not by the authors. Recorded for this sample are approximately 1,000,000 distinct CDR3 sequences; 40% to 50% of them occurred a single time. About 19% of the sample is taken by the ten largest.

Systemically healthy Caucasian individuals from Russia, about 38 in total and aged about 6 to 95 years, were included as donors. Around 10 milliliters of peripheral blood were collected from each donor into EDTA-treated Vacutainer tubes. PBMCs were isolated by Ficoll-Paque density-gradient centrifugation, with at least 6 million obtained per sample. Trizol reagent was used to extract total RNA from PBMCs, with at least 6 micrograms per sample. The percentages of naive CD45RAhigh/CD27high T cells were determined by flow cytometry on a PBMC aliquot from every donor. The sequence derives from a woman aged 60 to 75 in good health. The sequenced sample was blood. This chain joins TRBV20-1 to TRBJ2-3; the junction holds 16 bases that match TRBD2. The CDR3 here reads CSAFAGTSGRVQDTQYF. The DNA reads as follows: TGCAGTGCTTTCGCCGGGACTAGCGGGAGGGTTCAGGATACGCAGTATTTT.